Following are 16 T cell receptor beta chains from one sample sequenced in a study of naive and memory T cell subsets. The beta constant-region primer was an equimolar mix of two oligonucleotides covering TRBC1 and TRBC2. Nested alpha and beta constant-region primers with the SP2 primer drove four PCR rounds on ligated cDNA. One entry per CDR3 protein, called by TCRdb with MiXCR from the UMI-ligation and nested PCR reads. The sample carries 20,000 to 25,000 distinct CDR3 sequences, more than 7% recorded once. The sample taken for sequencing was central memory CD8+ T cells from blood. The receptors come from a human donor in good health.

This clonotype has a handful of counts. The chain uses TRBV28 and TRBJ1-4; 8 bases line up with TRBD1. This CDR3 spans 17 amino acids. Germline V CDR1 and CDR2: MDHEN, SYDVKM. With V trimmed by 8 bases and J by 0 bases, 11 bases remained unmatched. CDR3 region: CASATHRGEATNEKLFF. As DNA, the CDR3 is TGTGCCAGCGCGACACACAGGGGGGAAGCAACTAATGAAAAACTGTTTTTT. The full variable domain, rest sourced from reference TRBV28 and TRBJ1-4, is DVKVTQSSRYLVKRTGEKVFLECVQDMDHENMFWYRQDPGLGLRLIYFSYDVKMKEKGDIPEGYSVSREKKERFSLILESASTNQTSMYLCASATHRGEATNEKLFFGSGTQLSVL.

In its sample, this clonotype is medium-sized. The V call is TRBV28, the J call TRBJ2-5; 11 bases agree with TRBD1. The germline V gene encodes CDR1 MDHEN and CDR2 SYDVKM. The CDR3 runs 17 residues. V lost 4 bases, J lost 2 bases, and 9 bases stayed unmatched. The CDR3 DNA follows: TGTGCCAGCAGTTCGGGCCTCAGGGACAGGGGGCAAGAGACCCAGTACTTC. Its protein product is CASSSGLRDRGQETQYF. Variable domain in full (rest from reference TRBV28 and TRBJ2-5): DVKVTQSSRYLVKRTGEKVFLECVQDMDHENMFWYRQDPGLGLRLIYFSYDVKMKEKGDIPEGYSVSREKKERFSLILESASTNQTSMYLCASSSGLRDRGQETQYFGPGTRLLVL.

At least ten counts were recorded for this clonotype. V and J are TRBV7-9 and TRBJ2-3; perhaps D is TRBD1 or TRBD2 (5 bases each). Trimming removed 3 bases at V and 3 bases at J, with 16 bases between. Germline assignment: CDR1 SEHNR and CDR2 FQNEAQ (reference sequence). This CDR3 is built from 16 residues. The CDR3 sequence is CASSFLAGSGTDTQYF. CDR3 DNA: TGTGCCAGCAGCTTTTTAGCAGGGAGTGGAACAGATACGCAGTATTTT.

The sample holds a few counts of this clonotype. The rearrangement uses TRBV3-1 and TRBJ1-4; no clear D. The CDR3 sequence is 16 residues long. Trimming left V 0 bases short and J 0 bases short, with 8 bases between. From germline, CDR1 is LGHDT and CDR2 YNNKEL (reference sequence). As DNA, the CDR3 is TGTGCCAGCAGCCAAGAGAAACCGACAACTAATGAAAAACTGTTTTTT. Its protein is CASSQEKPTTNEKLFF.

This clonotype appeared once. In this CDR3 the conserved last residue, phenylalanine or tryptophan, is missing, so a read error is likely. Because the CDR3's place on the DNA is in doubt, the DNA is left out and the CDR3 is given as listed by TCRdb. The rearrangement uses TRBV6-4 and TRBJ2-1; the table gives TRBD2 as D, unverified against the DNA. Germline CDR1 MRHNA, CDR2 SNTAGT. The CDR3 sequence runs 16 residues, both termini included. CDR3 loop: CASSVDPGLANNEQGG.

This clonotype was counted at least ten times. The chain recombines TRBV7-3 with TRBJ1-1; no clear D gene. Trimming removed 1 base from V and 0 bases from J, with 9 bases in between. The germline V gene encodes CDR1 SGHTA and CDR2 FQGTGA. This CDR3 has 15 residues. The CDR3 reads CASSLSRALNTEAFF. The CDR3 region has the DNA TGTGCCAGCAGCTTAAGCCGGGCGCTGAACACTGAAGCTTTCTTT.

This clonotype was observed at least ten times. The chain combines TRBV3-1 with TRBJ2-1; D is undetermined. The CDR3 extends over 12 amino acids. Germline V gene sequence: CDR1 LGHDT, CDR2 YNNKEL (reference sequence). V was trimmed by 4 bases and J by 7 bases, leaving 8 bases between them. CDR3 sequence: CASSPRRNEQFF. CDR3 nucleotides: TGTGCCAGCAGCCCACGACGTAATGAGCAGTTCTTC.

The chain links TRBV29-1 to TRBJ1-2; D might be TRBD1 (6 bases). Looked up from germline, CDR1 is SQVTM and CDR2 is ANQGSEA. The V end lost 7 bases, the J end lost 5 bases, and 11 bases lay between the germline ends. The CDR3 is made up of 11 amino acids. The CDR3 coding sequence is TGCAGCGACGGGACAACATATGGCTACACCTTC. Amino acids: CSDGTTYGYTF.

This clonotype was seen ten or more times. CDR3 coding DNA: TGTGCCAGCAGCCAAGATCCAGACAGGGAGACCCAGTACTTC. It translates to CASSQDPDRETQYF. The gene calls are TRBV3-1 and TRBJ2-5, with D possibly TRBD1 on 6 matching bases. The ends were cut back, 0 bases at V and 5 bases at J, with 10 bases in the middle. This CDR3 has 14 residues. The V gene's germline CDR1 is LGHDT and CDR2 YNNKEL (reference sequence).

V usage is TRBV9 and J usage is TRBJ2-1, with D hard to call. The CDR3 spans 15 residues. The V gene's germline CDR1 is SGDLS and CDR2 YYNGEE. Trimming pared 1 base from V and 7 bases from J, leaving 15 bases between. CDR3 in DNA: TGTGCCAGCAGCGTATGGGCAGGTAGTCTGAATGAGCAGTTCTTC. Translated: CASSVWAGSLNEQFF.

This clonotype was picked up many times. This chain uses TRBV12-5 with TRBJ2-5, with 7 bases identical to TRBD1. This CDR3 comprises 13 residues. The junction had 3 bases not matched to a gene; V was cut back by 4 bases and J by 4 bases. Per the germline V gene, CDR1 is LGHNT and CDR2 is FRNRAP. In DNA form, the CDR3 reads TGTGCTAGTGGTTCCGACAGGGTAGAGACCCAGTACTTC. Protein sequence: CASGSDRVETQYF.

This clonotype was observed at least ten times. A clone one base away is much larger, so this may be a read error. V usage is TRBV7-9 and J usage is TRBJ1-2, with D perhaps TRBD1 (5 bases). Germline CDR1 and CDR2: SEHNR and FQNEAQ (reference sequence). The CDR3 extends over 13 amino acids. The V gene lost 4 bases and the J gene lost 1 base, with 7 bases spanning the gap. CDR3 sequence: CASSSGLNYGYTF. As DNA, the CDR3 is TGTGCCAGCAGCTCAGGGCTTAACTATGGCTACACCTTC.

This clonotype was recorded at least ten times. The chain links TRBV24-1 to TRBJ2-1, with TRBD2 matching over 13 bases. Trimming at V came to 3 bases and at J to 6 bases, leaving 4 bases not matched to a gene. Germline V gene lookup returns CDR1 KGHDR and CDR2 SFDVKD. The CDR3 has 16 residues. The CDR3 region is CATSDRTSGSSNEQFF. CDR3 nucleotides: TGTGCCACCAGTGATCGGACTAGCGGGAGTAGCAATGAGCAGTTCTTC.

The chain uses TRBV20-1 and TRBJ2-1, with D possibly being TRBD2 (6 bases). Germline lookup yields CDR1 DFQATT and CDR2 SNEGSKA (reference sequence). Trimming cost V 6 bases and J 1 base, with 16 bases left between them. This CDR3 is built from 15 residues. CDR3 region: CSARGGSHSYNEQFF. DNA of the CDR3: TGCAGTGCCCGTGGGGGGAGTCATTCCTACAATGAGCAGTTCTTC.

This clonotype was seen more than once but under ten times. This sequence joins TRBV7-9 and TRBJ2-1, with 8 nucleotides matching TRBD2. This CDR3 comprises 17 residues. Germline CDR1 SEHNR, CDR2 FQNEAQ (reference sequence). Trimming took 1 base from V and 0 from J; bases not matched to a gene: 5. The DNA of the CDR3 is TGTGCCAGCAGCTTAGAGGCTAGCGGGTACTCCTACAATGAGCAGTTCTTC. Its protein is CASSLEASGYSYNEQFF.

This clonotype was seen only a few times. CDR3 nucleotide sequence: TGTGCCAGCAGTTTATGGGGTGACAGGGGAAACCAAGAGACCCAGTACTTC. It encodes CASSLWGDRGNQETQYF. The chain carries TRBV28 and TRBJ2-5; TRBD1 matches at 8 bases. This CDR3 comprises 17 residues. Germline CDR1 is MDHEN and CDR2 is SYDVKM. Unmatched junction bases numbered 6, after V lost 0 bases and J lost 0 bases.